This TCR beta chain stems from a study of cytomegalovirus exposure and HLA in healthy donors. PCR amplification relied on 60 Vbeta primers (plus 13 Jbeta primers). Clones were sequenced by immunoSEQ multiplex PCR, and TCRdb holds only the in-frame ones, with some missing. The sample contains fewer than 45,000 clones, 60% to 70% of which appear only once. This CDR3 is built from 16 residues. CDR1 is SGHAT and CDR2 is FQNNGV in the germline V gene. V trimming: 3 bases; J trimming: 5 bases; junction bases outside the gene matches: 10. The sequenced sample was PBMCs. The clonotype comes from a man in his forties or fifties in good health and CMV-seronegative. This sequence joins TRBV11-2 and TRBJ2-5; 9 nucleotides line up with TRBD2. The DNA for the CDR3 is TGTGCCAGCAGCTTGGCTAGCGGGACACCTACGGAGACCCAGTACTTC. Translation gives CASSLASGTPTETQYF. The complete variable domain, with remaining parts taken from reference TRBV11-2 and TRBJ2-5, reads EAGVAQSPRYKIIEKRQSVAFWCNPISGHATLYWYQQILGQGPKLLIQFQNNGVVDDSQLPKDRFSAERLKGVDSTLKIQPAKLEDSAVYLCASSLASGTPTETQYFGPGTRLLVL.